This record looks at one T cell receptor (beta chain) sequence and its context. Its antigen is still unknown. This sample was taken from a study of shared clonotypes between healthy human individuals. Study details: CD4 naive and memory got three plates each, CD8 naive two, CD8 memory one.

The CDR3 totals 14 residues. Trimming left V 2 bases short and J 3 bases short, with 10 bases between. CDR1 and CDR2 (germline): SEHNR, FQNEAQ (reference sequence). Study-wide findings and caveats: Blood alone was sampled, and tissue repertoires likely differ.

The data were produced by immunoSEQ multiplex PCR, yet TCRdb's version contains in-frame clones alone and is incomplete. The sample records millions of clones, 93% being singletons. It was CD45RO-negative cells, positively selected for CCR7, that made up naive CD8 cells, with terminally differentiated effector memory CD45RA+ cells excluded. Source material: naive CD8+ T cells from PBMCs. The receptor's source is a man in his late teens or twenties in good health. Some clones in this sample may be carry-over from other donors' samples. The chain is built from TRBV7-9 and TRBJ2-5; no clear D gene. CDR3 amino acids: CASSLLGIEETQYF. The CDR3 bases are TGTGCCAGCAGCTTATTAGGTATAGAAGAGACCCAGTACTTC.